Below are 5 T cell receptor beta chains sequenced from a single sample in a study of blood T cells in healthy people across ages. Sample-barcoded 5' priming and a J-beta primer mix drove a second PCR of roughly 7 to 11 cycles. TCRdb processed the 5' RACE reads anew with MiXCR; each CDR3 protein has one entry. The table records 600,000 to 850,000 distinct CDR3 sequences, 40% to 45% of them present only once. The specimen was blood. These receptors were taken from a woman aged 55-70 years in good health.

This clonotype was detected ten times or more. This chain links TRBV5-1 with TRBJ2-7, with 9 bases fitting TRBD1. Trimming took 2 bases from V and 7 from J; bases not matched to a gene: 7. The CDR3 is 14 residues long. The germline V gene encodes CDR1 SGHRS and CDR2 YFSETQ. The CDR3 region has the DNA TGCGCCAGCAGCTTCGCGACAGGGGGGAGAGAGCAGTACTTC. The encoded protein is CASSFATGGREQYF.

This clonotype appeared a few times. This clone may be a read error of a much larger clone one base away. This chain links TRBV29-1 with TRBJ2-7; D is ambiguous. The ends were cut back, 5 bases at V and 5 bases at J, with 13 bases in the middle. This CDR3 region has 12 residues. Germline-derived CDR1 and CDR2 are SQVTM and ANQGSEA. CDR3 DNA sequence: TGCAGCGTTAATTCCAGATCCAACGAGCAGTACTTC. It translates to CSVNSRSNEQYF.

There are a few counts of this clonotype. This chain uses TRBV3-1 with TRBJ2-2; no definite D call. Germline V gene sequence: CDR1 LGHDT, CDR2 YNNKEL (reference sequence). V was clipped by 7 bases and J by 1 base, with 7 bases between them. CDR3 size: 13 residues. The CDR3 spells CASTPLNTGELFF. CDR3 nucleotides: TGTGCCAGCACCCCTTTGAACACCGGGGAGCTGTTTTTT.

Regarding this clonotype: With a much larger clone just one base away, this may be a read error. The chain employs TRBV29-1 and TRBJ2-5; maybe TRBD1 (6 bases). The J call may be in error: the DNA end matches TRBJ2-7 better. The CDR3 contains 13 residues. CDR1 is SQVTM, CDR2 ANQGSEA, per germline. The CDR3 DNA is TGCAGCTCATACTCAGGGGCAGTTTACGAGCAGTACTTC. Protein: CSSYSGAVYEQYF.

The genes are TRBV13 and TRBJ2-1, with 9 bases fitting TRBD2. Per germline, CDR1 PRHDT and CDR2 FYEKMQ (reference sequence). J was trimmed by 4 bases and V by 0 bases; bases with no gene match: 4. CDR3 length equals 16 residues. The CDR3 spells CASSLGVSGGYNEQFF. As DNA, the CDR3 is TGTGCCAGCAGCTTAGGGGTTAGCGGGGGATACAATGAGCAGTTCTTC.